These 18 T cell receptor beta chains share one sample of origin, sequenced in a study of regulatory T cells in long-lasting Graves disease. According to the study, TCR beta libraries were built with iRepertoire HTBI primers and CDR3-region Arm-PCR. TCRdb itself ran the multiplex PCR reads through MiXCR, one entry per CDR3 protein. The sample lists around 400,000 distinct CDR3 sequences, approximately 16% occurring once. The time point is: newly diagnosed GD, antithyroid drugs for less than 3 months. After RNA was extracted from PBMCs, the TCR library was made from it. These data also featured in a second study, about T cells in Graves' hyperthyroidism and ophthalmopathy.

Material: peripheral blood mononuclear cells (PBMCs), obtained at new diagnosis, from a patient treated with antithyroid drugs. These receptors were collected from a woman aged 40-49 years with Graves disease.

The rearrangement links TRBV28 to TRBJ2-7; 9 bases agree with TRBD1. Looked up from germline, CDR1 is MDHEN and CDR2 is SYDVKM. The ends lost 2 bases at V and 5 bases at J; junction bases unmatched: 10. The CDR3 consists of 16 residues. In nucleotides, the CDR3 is TGTGCCAGCAGTTTAACAGGGGGCAACCGTGGTCACGAGCAGTACTTC. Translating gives CASSLTGGNRGHEQYF.

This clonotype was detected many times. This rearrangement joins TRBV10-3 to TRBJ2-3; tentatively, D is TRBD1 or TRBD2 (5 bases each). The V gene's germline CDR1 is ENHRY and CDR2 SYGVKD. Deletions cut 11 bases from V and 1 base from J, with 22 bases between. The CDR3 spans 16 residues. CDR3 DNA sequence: TGTGCCGTCACGGCGAGGGACCTTCGAGGCACAGATACGCAGTATTTT. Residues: CAVTARDLRGTDTQYF.

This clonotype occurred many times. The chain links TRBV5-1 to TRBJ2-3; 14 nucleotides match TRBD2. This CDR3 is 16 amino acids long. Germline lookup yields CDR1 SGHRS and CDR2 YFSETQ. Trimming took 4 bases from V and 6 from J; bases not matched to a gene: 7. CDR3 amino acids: CASSITGTSGSDTQYF. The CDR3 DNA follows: TGCGCCAGCAGCATAACCGGGACTAGCGGGAGTGATACGCAGTATTTT.

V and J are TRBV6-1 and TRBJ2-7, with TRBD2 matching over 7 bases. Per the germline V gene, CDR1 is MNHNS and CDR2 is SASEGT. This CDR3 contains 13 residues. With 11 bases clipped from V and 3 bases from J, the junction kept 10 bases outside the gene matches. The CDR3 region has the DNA TGTGCCGGGAGGGCTAGCGGAGACTACGAGCAGTACTTC. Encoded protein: CAGRASGDYEQYF.

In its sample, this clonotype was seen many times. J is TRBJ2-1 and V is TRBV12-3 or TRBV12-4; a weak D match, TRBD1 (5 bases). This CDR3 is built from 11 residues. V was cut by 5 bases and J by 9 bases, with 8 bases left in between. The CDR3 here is CASSDSGEQFF. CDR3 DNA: TGTGCCAGCAGTGACAGTGGTGAGCAGTTCTTC.

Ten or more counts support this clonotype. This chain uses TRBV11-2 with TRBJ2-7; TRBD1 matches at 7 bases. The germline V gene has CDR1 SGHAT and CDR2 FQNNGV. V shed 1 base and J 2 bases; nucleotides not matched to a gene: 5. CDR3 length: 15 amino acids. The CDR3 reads CASSLGTGETYEQYF. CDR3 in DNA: TGTGCCAGCAGCTTAGGAACAGGGGAAACCTACGAGCAGTACTTC.

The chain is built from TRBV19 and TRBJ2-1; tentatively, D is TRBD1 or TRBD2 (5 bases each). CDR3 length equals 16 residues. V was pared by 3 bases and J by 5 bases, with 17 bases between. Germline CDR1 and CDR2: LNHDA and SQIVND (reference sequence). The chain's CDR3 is CASSMGVANDHNEQFF. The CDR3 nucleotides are TGTGCCAGTAGTATGGGGGTCGCCAACGATCACAATGAGCAGTTCTTC.

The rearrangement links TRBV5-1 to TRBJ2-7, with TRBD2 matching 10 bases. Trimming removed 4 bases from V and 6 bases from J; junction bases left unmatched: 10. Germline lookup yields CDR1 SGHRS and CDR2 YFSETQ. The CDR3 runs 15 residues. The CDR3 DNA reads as TGCGCCAGCAGCCGGGGTCTAGCGGGAGACGGCGAGCAGTACTTC. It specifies CASSRGLAGDGEQYF.

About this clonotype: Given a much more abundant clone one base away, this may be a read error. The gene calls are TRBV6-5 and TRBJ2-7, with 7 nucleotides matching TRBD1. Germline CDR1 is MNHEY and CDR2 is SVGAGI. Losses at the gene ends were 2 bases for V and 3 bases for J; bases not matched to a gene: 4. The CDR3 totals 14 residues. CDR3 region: CASSYGQGDYEQYF. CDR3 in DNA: TGTGCCAGCAGTTACGGGCAGGGGGACTACGAGCAGTACTTC.

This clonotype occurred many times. The CDR3 loop is CASSQDNMGVNEQFF. The CDR3 DNA sequence: TGTGCCAGCAGCCAGGATAATATGGGTGTGAATGAGCAGTTCTTC. The chain links TRBV14 to TRBJ2-1; D not resolved. Per the germline V gene, CDR1 is SGHDN and CDR2 is FVKESK. The CDR3 runs to 15 residues. V lost 3 bases and J 7 bases, leaving 16 bases between the germline ends. Together with reference TRBV14 and TRBJ2-1, the CDR3 gives the full variable domain: EAGVTQFPSHSVIEKGQTVTLRCDPISGHDNLYWYRRVMGKEIKFLLHFVKESKQDESGMPNNRFLAERTGGTYSTLKVQPAELEDSGVYFCASSQDNMGVNEQFFGPGTRLTVL.

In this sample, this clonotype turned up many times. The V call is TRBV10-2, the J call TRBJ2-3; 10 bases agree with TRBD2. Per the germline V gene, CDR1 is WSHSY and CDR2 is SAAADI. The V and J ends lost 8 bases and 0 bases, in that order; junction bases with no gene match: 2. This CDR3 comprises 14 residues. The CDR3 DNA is TGCGCCAGCGGACTAGCGGCAAGCACAGATACGCAGTATTTT. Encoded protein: CASGLAASTDTQYF.

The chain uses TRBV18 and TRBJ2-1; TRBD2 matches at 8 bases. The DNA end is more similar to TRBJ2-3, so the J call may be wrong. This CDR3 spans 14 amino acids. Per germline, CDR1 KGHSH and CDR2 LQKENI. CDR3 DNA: TGTGCCAGCTGCCGGGCGGGAGGAACAGATACGCAGTATTTT. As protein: CASCRAGGTDTQYF.

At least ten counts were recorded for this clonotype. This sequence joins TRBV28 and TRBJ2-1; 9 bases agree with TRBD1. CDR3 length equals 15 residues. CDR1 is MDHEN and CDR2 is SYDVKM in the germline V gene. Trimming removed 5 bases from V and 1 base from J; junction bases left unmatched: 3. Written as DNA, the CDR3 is TGTGCCAGCAGTCGACAGGGGGGGTCCTACAATGAGCAGTTCTTC. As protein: CASSRQGGSYNEQFF.

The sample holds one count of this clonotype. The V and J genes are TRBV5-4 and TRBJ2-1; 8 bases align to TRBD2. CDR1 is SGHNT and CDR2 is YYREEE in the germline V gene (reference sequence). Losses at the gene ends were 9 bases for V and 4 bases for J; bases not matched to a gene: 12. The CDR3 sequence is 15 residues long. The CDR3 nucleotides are TGTGCCACGGGGGGGGGTGCTAGCCTGTACAATGAGCAGTTCTTC. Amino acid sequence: CATGGGASLYNEQFF.

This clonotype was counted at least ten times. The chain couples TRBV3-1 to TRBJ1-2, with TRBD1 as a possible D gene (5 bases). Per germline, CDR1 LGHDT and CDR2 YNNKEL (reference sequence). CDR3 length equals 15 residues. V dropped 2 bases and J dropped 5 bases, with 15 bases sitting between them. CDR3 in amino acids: CASSQKSGGWYGYTF. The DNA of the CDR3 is TGTGCCAGCAGCCAAAAATCGGGGGGGTGGTATGGCTACACCTTC. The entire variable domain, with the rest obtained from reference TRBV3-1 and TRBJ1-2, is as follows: DTAVSQTPKYLVTQMGNDKSIKCEQNLGHDTMYWYKQDSKKFLKIMFSYNNKELIINETVPNRFSPKSPDKAHLNLHINSLELGDSAVYFCASSQKSGGWYGYTFGSGTRLTVV.

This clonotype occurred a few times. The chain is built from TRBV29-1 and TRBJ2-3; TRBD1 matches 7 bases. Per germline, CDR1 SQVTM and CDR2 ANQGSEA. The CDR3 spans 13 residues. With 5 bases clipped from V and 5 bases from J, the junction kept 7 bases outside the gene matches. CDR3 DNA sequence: TGCAGCGTTCAGACAGGGTCGGAAGATACGCAGTATTTT. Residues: CSVQTGSEDTQYF.

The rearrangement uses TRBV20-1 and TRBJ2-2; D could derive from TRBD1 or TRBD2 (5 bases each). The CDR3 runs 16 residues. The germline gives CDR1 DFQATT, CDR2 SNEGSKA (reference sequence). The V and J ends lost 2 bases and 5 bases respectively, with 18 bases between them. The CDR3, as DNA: TGCAGTGCTAGAACAGCTAGCCGTGGGGGTACCGGGGAGCTGTTTTTT. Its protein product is CSARTASRGGTGELFF.

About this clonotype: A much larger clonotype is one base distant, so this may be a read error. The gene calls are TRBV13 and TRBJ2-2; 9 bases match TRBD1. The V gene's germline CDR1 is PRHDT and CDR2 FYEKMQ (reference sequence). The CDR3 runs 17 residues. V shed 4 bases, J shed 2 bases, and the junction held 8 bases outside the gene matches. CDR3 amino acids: CASSSNRDRVNTGELFF. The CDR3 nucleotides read TGTGCCAGCAGCTCTAATCGGGACAGGGTAAACACCGGGGAGCTGTTTTTT.